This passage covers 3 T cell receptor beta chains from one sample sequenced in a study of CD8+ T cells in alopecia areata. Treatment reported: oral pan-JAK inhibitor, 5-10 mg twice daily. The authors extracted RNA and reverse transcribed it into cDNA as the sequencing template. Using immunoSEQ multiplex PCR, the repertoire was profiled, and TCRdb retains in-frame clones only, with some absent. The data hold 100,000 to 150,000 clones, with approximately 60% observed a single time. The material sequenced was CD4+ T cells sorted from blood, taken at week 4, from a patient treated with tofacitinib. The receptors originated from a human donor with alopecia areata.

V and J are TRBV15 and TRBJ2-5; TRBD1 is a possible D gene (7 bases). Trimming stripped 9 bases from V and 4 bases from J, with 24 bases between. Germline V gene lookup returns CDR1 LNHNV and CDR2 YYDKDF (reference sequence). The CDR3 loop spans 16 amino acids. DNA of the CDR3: TGTGCCACGAGATTGCCGGTCGGAGGGGGCTTAGAGACCCAGTACTTC. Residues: CATRLPVGGGLETQYF.

CDR3: CAWTSGRVTYNEQFF. CDR3 nucleotides: TGTGCCTGGACTAGCGGGAGGGTAACCTACAATGAGCAGTTCTTC. V and J are TRBV30 and TRBJ2-1; 12 bases match TRBD2. V dropped 4 bases and J dropped 2; count of bases not matched to a gene: 3. The CDR3 sequence is 15 residues long. Per germline, CDR1 GTSNPN and CDR2 SVGIG (reference sequence).

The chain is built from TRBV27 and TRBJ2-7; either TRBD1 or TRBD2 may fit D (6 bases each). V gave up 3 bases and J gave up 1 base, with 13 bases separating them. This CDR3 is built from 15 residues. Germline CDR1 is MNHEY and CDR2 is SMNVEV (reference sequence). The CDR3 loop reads CASSFMGGTSYEQYF. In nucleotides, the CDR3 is TGTGCCAGCAGTTTTATGGGGGGCACGTCCTACGAGCAGTACTTC.